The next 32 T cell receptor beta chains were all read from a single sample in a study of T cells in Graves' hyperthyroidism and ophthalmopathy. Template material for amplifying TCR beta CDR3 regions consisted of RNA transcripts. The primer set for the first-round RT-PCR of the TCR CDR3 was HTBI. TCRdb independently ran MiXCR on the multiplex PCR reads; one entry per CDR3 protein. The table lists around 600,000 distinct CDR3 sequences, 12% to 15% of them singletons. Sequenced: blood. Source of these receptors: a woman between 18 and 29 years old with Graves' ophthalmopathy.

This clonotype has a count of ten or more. The CDR3 region is CASSYLRTQETQYF. CDR3 DNA: TGTGCCAGCAGTTACCTGAGGACCCAAGAGACCCAGTACTTC. V usage is TRBV6-2 or TRBV6-3 and J usage is TRBJ2-5, with D hard to call. V was clipped by 2 bases and J by 1 base, with 8 bases between them. The V gene's germline CDR1 is MNHEY and CDR2 SVGEGT. There are 14 residues in the CDR3.

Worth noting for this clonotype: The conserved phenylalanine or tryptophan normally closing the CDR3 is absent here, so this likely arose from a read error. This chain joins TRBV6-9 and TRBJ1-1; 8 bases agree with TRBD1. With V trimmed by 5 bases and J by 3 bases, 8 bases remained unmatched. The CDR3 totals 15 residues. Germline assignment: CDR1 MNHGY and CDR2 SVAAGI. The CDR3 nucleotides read TGTGCCAGCAGTCATATGGACAGGGCGGACACTGAAGCTTTCTCT. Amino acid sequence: CASSHMDRADTEAFS.

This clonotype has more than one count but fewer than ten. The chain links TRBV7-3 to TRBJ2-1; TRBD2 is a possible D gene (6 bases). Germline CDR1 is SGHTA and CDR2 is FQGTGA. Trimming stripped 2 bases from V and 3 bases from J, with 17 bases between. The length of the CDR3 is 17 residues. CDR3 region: CASSLSHGGSGYNEQFF. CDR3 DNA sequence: TGTGCCAGCAGCTTATCTCATGGGGGGAGTGGCTACAATGAGCAGTTCTTC. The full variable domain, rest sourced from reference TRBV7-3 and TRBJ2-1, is GAGVSQTPSNKVTEKGKYVELRCDPISGHTALYWYRQSLGQGPEFLIYFQGTGAADDSGLPNDRFFAVRPEGSVSTLKIQRTERGDSAVYLCASSLSHGGSGYNEQFFGPGTRLTVL.

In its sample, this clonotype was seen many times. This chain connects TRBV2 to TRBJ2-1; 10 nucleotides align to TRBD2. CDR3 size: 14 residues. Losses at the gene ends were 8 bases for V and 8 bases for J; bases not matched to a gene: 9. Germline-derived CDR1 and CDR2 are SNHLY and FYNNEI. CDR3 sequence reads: CASERGLAAHEQFF. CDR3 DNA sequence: TGTGCCAGCGAACGAGGACTAGCGGCTCATGAGCAGTTCTTC.

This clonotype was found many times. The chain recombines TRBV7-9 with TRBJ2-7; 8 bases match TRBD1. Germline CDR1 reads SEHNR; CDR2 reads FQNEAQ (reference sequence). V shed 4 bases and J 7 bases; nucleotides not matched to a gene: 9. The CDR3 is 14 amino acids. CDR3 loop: CASSSRTGWGEQYF. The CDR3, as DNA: TGTGCCAGCAGCTCCCGGACAGGGTGGGGAGAGCAGTACTTC.

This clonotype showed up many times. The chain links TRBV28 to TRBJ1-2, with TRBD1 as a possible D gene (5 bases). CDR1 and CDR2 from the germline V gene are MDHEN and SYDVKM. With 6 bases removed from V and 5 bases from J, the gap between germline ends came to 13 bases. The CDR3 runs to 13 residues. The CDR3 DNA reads TGTGCCAGCAGGTGGGCGACAGCTTATGGCTACACCTTC. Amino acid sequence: CASRWATAYGYTF.

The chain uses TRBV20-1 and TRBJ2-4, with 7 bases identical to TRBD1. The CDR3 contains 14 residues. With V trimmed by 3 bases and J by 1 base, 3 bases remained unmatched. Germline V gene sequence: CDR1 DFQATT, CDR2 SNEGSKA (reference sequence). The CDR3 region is CSASEGAAKNIQYF. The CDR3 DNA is TGCAGTGCTAGCGAGGGGGCTGCCAAAAACATTCAGTACTTC.

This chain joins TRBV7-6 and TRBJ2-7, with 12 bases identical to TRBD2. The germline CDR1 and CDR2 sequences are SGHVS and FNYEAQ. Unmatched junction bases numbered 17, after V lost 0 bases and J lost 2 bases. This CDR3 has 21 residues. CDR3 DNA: TGTGCCAGCAGCTTAGCGAAGAGGGCCGGGACTAGCGGGCATCAGACCTACGAGCAGTACTTC. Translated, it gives CASSLAKRAGTSGHQTYEQYF.

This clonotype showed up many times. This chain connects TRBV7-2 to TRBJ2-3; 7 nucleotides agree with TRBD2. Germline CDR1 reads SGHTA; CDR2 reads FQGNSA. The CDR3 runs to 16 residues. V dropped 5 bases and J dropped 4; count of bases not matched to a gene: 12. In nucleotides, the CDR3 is TGTGCCAGCAGCCCCTATGGCGGGAGTAATCCAGATACGCAGTATTTT. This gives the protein CASSPYGGSNPDTQYF.

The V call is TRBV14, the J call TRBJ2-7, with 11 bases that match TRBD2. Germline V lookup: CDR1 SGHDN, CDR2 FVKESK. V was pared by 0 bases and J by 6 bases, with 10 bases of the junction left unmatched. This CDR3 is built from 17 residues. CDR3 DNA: TGTGCCAGCAGCCAAGATAAAGCACTAGCGGGAGTTTTCGAGCAGTACTTC. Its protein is CASSQDKALAGVFEQYF.

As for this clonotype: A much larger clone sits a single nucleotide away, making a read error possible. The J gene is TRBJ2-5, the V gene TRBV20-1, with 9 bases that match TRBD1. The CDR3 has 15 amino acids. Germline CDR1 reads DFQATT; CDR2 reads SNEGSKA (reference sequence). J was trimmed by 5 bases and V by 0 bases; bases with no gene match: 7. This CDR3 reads CSARDSQDRGETQYF. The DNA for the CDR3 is TGCAGTGCTAGAGACTCACAAGACAGGGGGGAGACCCAGTACTTC.

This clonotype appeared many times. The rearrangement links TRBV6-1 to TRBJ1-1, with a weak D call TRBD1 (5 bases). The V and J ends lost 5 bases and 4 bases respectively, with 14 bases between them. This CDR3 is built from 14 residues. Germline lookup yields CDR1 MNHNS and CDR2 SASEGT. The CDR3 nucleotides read TGTGCCAGCAGTCCTCAGGGAGGTGGCACTGAAGCTTTCTTT. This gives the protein CASSPQGGGTEAFF.

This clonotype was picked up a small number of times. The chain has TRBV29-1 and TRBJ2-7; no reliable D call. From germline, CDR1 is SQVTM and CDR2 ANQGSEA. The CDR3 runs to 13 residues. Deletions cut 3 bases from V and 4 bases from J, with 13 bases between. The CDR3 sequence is CSVELGREYEQYF. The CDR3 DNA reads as TGCAGCGTTGAGCTGGGCAGAGAATACGAGCAGTACTTC.

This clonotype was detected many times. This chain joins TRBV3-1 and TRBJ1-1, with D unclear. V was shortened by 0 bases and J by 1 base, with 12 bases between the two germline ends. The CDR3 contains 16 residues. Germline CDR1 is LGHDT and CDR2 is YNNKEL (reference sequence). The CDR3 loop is CASSQDLGQSNTEAFF. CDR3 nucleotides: TGTGCCAGCAGCCAAGATTTGGGCCAATCGAACACTGAAGCTTTCTTT.

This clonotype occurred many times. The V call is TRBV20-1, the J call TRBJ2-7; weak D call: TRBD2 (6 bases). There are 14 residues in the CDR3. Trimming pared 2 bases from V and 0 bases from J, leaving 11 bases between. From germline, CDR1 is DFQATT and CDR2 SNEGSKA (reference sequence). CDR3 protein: CSARMAGSSYEQYF. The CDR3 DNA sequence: TGCAGTGCTAGAATGGCGGGAAGCTCCTACGAGCAGTACTTC.

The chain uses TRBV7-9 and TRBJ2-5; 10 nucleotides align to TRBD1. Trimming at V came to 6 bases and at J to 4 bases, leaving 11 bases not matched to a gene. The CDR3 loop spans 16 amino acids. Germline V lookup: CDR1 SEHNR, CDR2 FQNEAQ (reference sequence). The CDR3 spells CASSGAGTGDPETQYF. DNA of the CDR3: TGTGCCAGCAGTGGGGCCGGGACAGGGGATCCAGAGACCCAGTACTTC.

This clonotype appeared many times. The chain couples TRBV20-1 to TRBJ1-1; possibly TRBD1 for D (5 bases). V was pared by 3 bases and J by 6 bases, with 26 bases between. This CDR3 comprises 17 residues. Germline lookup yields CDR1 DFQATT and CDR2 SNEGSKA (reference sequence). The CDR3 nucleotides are TGCAGTGCTAGGGACCACGGTCTTTGGGGACGTTCGGCTGAAGCTTTCTTT. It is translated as CSARDHGLWGRSAEAFF.

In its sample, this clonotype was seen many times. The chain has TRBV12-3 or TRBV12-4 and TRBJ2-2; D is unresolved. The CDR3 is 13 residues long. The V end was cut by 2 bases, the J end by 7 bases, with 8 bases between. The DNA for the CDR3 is TGTGCCAGCAGTTTAAGGTGGGGCGGGGAGCTGTTTTTT. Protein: CASSLRWGGELFF.

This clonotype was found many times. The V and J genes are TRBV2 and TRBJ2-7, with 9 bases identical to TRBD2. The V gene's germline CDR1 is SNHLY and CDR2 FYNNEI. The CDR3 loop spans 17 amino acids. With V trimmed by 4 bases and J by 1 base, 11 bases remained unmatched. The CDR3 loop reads CASSVGLARHQSYEQYF. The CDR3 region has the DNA TGTGCCAGCAGTGTCGGACTAGCGAGACACCAATCCTACGAGCAGTACTTC.

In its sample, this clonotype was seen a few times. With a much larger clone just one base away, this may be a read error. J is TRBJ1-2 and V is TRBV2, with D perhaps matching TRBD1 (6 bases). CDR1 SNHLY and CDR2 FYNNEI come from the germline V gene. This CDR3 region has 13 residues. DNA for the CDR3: TGTACCAGCAGTACCCGACAGGACCGTGGCTACACCTTC. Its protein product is CTSSTRQDRGYTF.

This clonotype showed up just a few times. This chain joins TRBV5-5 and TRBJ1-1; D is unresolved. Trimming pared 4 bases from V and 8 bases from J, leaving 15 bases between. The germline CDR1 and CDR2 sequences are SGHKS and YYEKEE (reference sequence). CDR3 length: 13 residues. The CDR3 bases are TGTGCCAGCAGCGTAGTGGATAGCCTAGAAGCTTTCTTT. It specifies CASSVVDSLEAFF.

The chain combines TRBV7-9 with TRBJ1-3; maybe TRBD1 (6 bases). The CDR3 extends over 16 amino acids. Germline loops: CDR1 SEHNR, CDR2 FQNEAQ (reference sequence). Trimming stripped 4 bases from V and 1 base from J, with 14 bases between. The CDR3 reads CASSSRDIASGNTIYF. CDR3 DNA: TGTGCCAGCAGCTCCCGGGACATAGCTTCTGGAAACACCATATATTTT.

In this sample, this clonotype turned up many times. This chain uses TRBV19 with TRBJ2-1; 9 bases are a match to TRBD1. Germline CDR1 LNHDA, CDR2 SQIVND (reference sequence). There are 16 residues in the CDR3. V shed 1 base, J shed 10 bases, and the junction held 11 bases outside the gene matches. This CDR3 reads CASSIGGTGNYREQFF. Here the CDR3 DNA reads TGTGCCAGTAGTATAGGCGGGACAGGGAATTACAGGGAGCAGTTCTTC. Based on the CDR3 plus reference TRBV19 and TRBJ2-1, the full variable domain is DGGITQSPKYLFRKEGQNVTLSCEQNLNHDAMYWYRQDPGQGLRLIYYSQIVNDFQKGDIAEGYSVSREKKESFPLTVTSAQKNPTAFYLCASSIGGTGNYREQFFGPGTRLTVL.

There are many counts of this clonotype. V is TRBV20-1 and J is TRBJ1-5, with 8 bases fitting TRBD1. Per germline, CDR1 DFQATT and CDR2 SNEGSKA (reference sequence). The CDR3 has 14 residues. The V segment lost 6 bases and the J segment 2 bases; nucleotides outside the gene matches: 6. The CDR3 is CSAEPGQGNQPQHF. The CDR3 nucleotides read TGCAGTGCCGAACCGGGACAGGGCAATCAGCCCCAGCATTTT.

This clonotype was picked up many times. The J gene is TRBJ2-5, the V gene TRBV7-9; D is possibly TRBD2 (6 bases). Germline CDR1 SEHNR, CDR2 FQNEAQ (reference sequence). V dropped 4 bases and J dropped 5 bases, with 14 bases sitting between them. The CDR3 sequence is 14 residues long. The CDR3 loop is CASSSTEGRETQYF. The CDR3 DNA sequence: TGTGCCAGCAGCTCTACGGAGGGGCGTGAGACCCAGTACTTC.

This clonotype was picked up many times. The CDR3 spells CASTGGRELGNEQFF. The CDR3 DNA is TGTGCCAGCACCGGGGGGCGGGAGCTAGGAAATGAGCAGTTCTTC. V is TRBV12-3 or TRBV12-4 and J is TRBJ2-1, with a tentative D call TRBD2 (7 bases). The CDR3 sequence is 15 residues long. Trimming took 7 bases from V and 7 from J, leaving 20 bases between them.

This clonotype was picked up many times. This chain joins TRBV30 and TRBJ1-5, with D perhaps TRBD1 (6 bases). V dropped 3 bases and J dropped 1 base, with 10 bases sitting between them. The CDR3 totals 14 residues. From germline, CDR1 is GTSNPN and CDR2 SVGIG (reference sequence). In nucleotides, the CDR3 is TGTGCCTGGAGCCGGGGGGCGAGCAATCAGCCCCAGCATTTT. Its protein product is CAWSRGASNQPQHF.

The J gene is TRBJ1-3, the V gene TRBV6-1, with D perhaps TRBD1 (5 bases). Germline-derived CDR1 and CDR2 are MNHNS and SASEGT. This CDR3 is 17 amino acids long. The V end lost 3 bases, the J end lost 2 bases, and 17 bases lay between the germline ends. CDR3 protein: CASSEPPGRGAGNTIYF. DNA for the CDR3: TGTGCCAGCAGTGAGCCACCAGGGAGAGGTGCTGGAAACACCATATATTTT.

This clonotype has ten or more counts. This CDR3 reads CAWSEGGGQPQHF. In DNA form, the CDR3 reads TGTGCCTGGAGTGAAGGGGGAGGTCAGCCCCAGCATTTT. This chain connects TRBV30 to TRBJ1-5, with D possibly being TRBD1 (6 bases). V was clipped by 1 base and J by 6 bases, with 10 bases between them. The CDR3 is 13 residues long. Germline CDR1 and CDR2: GTSNPN and SVGIG (reference sequence).

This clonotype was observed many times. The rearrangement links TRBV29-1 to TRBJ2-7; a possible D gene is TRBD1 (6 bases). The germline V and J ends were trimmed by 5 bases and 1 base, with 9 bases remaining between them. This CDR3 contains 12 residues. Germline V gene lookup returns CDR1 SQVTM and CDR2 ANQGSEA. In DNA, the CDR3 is TGCAGCGTTCAGGGGTCATCCTACGAGCAGTACTTC. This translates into CSVQGSSYEQYF.

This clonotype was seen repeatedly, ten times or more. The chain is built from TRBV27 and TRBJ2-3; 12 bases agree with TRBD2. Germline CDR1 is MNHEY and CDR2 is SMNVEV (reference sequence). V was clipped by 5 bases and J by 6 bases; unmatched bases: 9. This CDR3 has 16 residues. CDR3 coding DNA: TGTGCCAGCAGTCATGGACTAGCGGGATTGGGGGATACGCAGTATTTT. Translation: CASSHGLAGLGDTQYF.

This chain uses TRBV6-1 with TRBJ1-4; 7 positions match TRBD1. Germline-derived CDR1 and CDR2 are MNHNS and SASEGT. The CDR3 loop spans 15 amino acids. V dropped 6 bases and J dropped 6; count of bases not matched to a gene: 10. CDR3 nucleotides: TGTGCCAGCAGCACCAATGGGGGGACAGATGAAAAACTGTTTTTT. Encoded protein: CASSTNGGTDEKLFF.